These 9 T cell receptor beta chains originate from one sample sequenced in a study of blood T cell repertoires in COVID-19. Assay: immunoSEQ multiplex PCR; the TCRdb copy retains only in-frame clones and omits some. The sample carries about 210,000 clones, roughly 81% recorded once. Input material: peripheral blood. These receptors all stem from a woman between 50 and 59 years old with active or convalescent COVID-19.

The chain joins TRBV6-5 to TRBJ1-5, with D tentatively TRBD1 (5 bases). Germline V gene sequence: CDR1 MNHEY, CDR2 SVGAGI. This CDR3 is 15 amino acids long. V lost 6 bases and J lost 3, with 15 bases in between. In nucleotides, the CDR3 is TGTGCCAGCAGCGACGGGCAGACAGACAATCAGCCCCAGCATTTT. Protein product: CASSDGQTDNQPQHF.

The genes are TRBV6-5 and TRBJ2-2, with a tentative D call TRBD2 (5 bases). With 6 bases removed from V and 4 bases from J, the gap between germline ends came to 9 bases. The CDR3 is made up of 13 amino acids. Germline V gene data show CDR1 as MNHEY and CDR2 as SVGAGI. The CDR3: CASRGSGTGELFF. The CDR3 nucleotides are TGTGCCAGCAGGGGCAGCGGCACCGGGGAGCTGTTTTTT.

The J gene is TRBJ2-3, the V gene TRBV9, with D possibly TRBD1 on 6 matching bases. Germline loops: CDR1 SGDLS, CDR2 YYNGEE. V was trimmed by 1 base and J by 3 bases, leaving 15 bases between them. The CDR3 has 16 amino acids. The CDR3 nucleotides are TGTGCCAGCAGCGTAACCTCCGGGACATTTACAGATACGCAGTATTTT. Translated, it gives CASSVTSGTFTDTQYF. Together with reference TRBV9 and TRBJ2-3, the CDR3 gives the full variable domain: DSGVTQTPKHLITATGQRVTLRCSPRSGDLSVYWYQQSLDQGLQFLIQYYNGEERAKGNILERFSAQQFPDLHSELNLSSLELGDSALYFCASSVTSGTFTDTQYFGPGTRLTVL.

This chain joins TRBV5-1 and TRBJ2-2, with D possibly matching TRBD1 (5 bases). CDR3 length equals 13 residues. Germline CDR1 SGHRS, CDR2 YFSETQ. V shed 4 bases and J shed 3 bases, with 7 bases lying between them. The CDR3 DNA follows: TGCGCCAGCAGCCTACAGGACACCGGGGAGCTGTTTTTT. Its translation is CASSLQDTGELFF.

The chain joins TRBV5-4 to TRBJ2-2, with TRBD2 identical over 12 bases. The CDR3 is made up of 15 amino acids. From germline, CDR1 is SGHNT and CDR2 YYREEE (reference sequence). The trim removed 6 bases at V and 1 base at J, leaving 1 base unmatched. Here the CDR3 DNA reads TGTGCCAGCACGACTAGCGGGAGGAACACCGGGGAGCTGTTTTTT. This codes for CASTTSGRNTGELFF.

Here the CDR3 reads CASSLDGTTDTQYF. As DNA, the CDR3 is TGCGCCAGCAGCTTGGACGGTACCACAGATACGCAGTATTTT. The chain employs TRBV5-1 and TRBJ2-3, with D unclear. Germline V gene lookup returns CDR1 SGHRS and CDR2 YFSETQ. Trimming cost V 0 bases and J 2 bases, with 7 bases left between them. The CDR3 runs 14 residues.

The V call is TRBV5-1, the J call TRBJ2-3, with 12 bases fitting TRBD1. V gave up 3 bases and J gave up 5 bases; unmatched junction bases: 4. The CDR3 is 15 residues long. CDR1 is SGHRS and CDR2 is YFSETQ in the germline V gene. CDR3 loop: CASSSGQGAVDTQYF. The DNA of the CDR3 is TGCGCCAGCAGCTCGGGACAGGGGGCCGTAGATACGCAGTATTTT.

The rearrangement joins TRBV10-1 to TRBJ2-3; 8 bases are shared with TRBD2. The V gene end was trimmed by 3 bases and the J gene end by 5 bases; junction bases not matched to a gene: 4. The CDR3 is 14 amino acids. Germline V gene sequence: CDR1 WNHNN, CDR2 SYGVQD (reference sequence). CDR3 loop: CASSDSGRIDTQYF. The CDR3 DNA reads as TGCGCCAGCAGTGACAGCGGGAGAATAGATACGCAGTATTTT.

The rearrangement joins TRBV14 to TRBJ2-3; maybe TRBD2 (6 bases). V dropped 0 bases and J dropped 2 bases, with 18 bases sitting between them. CDR3 length equals 18 residues. Germline V gene sequence: CDR1 SGHDN, CDR2 FVKESK. CDR3 amino acids: CASSQDLLAAGPTDTQYF. In nucleotides, the CDR3 is TGTGCCAGCAGCCAAGATCTTCTGGCGGCGGGACCCACAGATACGCAGTATTTT.